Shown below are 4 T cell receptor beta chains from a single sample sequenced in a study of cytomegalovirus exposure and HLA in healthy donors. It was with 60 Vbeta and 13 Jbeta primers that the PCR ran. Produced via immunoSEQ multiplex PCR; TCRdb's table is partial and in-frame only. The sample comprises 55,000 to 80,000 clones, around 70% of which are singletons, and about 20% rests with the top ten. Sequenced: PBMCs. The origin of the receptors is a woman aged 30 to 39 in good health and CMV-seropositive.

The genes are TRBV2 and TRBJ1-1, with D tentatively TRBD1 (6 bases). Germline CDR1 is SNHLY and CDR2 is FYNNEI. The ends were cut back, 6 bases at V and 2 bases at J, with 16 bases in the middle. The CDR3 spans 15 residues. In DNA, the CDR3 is TGTGCCAGCAGCTCTTCGGGGACAAGCAACACTGAAGCTTTCTTT. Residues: CASSSSGTSNTEAFF.

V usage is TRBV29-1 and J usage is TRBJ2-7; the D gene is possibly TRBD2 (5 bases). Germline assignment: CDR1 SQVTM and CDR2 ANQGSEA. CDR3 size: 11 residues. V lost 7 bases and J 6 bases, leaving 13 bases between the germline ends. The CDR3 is CSAHLGSEQYF. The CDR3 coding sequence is TGCAGCGCCCACCTTGGGAGCGAGCAGTACTTC.

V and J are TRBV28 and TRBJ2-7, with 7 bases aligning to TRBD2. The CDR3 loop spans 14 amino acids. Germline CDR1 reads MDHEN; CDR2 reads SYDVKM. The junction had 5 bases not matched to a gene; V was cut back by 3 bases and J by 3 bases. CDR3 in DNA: TGTGCCAGCAGTTTGTGGGGAGGGGTCTACGAGCAGTACTTC. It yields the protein CASSLWGGVYEQYF.

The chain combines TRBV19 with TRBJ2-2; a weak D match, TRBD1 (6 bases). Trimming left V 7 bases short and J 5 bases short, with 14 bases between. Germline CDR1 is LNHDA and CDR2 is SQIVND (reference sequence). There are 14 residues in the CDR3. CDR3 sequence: CASTIGGVTGELFF. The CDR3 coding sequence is TGTGCCAGTACCATAGGGGGTGTTACCGGGGAGCTGTTTTTT.